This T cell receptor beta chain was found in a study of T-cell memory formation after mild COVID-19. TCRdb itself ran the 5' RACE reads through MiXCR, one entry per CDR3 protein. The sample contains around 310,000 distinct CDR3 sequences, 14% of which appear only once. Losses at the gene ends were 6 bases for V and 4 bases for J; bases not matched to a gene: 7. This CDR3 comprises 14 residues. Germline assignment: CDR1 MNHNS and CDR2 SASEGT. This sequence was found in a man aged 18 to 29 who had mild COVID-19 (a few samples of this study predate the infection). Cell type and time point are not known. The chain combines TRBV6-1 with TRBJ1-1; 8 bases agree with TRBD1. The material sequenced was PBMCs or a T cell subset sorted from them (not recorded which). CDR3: CASRRTGIITEAFF. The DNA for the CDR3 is TGTGCCAGCAGAAGGACAGGGATTATCACTGAAGCTTTCTTT.